The 22 T cell receptor beta chains in this list originate from one sample, sequenced in a study of shared clonotypes between healthy human individuals. TCRdb's table, derived via immunoSEQ multiplex PCR, lists solely in-frame clones and lacks some. The sample records 2 million or so clones, over 85% being singletons. Specimen: naive CD4+ T cells sorted from blood. Subset of the sample: CD45RA+ positively selected. All receptors derive from a man younger than 35 in good health.

The chain is built from TRBV7-9 and TRBJ1-4; TRBD1 might be the D (5 bases). V was clipped by 4 bases and J by 4 bases, with 10 bases between them. Germline CDR1 SEHNR, CDR2 FQNEAQ (reference sequence). This CDR3 contains 14 residues. CDR3 in amino acids: CASSWGLNNEKLFF. DNA for the CDR3: TGTGCCAGCAGCTGGGGACTGAATAATGAAAAACTGTTTTTT.

The rearrangement joins TRBV2 to TRBJ1-2, with TRBD1 matching 8 bases. CDR1 and CDR2 (germline): SNHLY, FYNNEI. The junction had 4 bases not matched to a gene; V was cut back by 6 bases and J by 4 bases. The CDR3 covers 13 residues. The CDR3 here is CASSEDRAYGYTF. The CDR3 nucleotides are TGTGCCAGCAGCGAGGACAGGGCCTATGGCTACACCTTC.

This clone was recorded only once. CDR3 nucleotide sequence: TGTGCCAGCAGCTTCGAGCGGGACAGGCTCGAAAATAGGTATGGCTACACCTTC. Its protein is CASSFERDRLENRYGYTF. V gene TRBV5-6 combines with J gene TRBJ1-2; TRBD1 agrees at 8 bases. This CDR3 has 18 residues. Germline trimming cut 2 bases from V and 5 bases from J; bases unmatched to any gene: 17. Germline CDR1 SGHDT, CDR2 YYEEEE.

The chain uses TRBV28 and TRBJ2-5; 11 bases map to TRBD2. The V segment lost 5 bases and the J segment 7 bases; nucleotides outside the gene matches: 6. The CDR3 has 14 residues. In germline, CDR1 is MDHEN, CDR2 SYDVKM. The CDR3 is CASSQLAGVGTQYF. CDR3 coding DNA: TGTGCCAGCAGTCAACTAGCGGGGGTGGGGACCCAGTACTTC. Full variable domain (missing parts from reference TRBV28 and TRBJ2-5): DVKVTQSSRYLVKRTGEKVFLECVQDMDHENMFWYRQDPGLGLRLIYFSYDVKMKEKGDIPEGYSVSREKKERFSLILESASTNQTSMYLCASSQLAGVGTQYFGPGTRLLVL.

The chain recombines TRBV7-6 with TRBJ2-7; perhaps TRBD2 as D (6 bases). V gave up 0 bases and J gave up 5 bases, with 17 bases separating them. The germline V gene has CDR1 SGHVS and CDR2 FNYEAQ. The CDR3 contains 16 residues. The chain's CDR3 is CASSLAPTSSDHEQYF. CDR3 bases: TGTGCCAGCAGCTTAGCCCCCACCTCTAGCGACCACGAGCAGTACTTC.

This sequence joins TRBV7-2 and TRBJ2-7; D uncertain. The V gene's germline CDR1 is SGHTA and CDR2 FQGNSA. This CDR3 contains 14 residues. V lost 0 bases and J 0 bases, leaving 6 bases between the germline ends. CDR3 loop: CASSLASLSYEQYF. CDR3 sequence (DNA): TGTGCCAGCAGCTTAGCCAGTCTCTCCTACGAGCAGTACTTC.

The chain links TRBV5-1 to TRBJ1-1, with no clear D. Trimming cost V 5 bases and J 0 bases, with 8 bases left between them. This CDR3 comprises 13 residues. CDR1 and CDR2 from the germline V gene are SGHRS and YFSETQ. CDR3 sequence: CASSLTMNTEAFF. In DNA, the CDR3 is TGCGCCAGCAGTCTAACTATGAACACTGAAGCTTTCTTT. The full variable domain, rest sourced from reference TRBV5-1 and TRBJ1-1, is KAGVTQTPRYLIKTRGQQVTLSCSPISGHRSVSWYQQTPGQGLQFLFEYFSETQRNKGNFPGRFSGRQFSNSRSEMNVSTLELGDSALYLCASSLTMNTEAFFGQGTRLTVV.

This clone was seen only once. The chain is built from TRBV19 and TRBJ1-6; the D gene is possibly TRBD1 (6 bases). V dropped 0 bases and J dropped 7 bases, with 10 bases sitting between them. Germline V gene sequence: CDR1 LNHDA, CDR2 SQIVND (reference sequence). The CDR3 length is 15 residues. Here the CDR3 DNA reads TGTGCCAGTAGTATAGACAACAGGGTAAATTCACCCCTCCACTTT. It is translated as CASSIDNRVNSPLHF.

The chain uses TRBV4-2 and TRBJ2-7; TRBD2 matches 11 bases. Germline CDR1 reads LGHNA; CDR2 reads YNFKEQ. This CDR3 contains 17 residues. V trimming: 0 bases; J trimming: 6 bases; junction bases outside the gene matches: 10. In DNA, the CDR3 is TGTGCCAGCAGCCAAGATTCGATAGCGGGGGGGCTGAGCGAGCAGTACTTC. Translating it yields CASSQDSIAGGLSEQYF.

Comment on this clone: The sample holds other DNA sequences that translate to the same CDR3. V and J are TRBV2 and TRBJ1-5; no firm D call. V lost 5 bases and J lost 3, with 5 bases in between. The CDR3 loop spans 12 amino acids. Germline lookup yields CDR1 SNHLY and CDR2 FYNNEI. CDR3 DNA sequence: TGTGCCAGCAGTCGAGACAATCAGCCCCAGCATTTT. The encoded protein is CASSRDNQPQHF.

The chain employs TRBV6-1 and TRBJ1-6; 9 bases line up with TRBD1. CDR1 and CDR2 from the germline V gene are MNHNS and SASEGT. V was pared by 1 base and J by 10 bases, with 5 bases of the junction left unmatched. The CDR3 runs 15 residues. In nucleotides, the CDR3 is TGTGCCAGCAGTGAAGGCGGGACAGGGTCCTCACCCCTCCACTTT. Amino acids: CASSEGGTGSSPLHF.

This rearrangement joins TRBV30 to TRBJ1-4; possibly TRBD1 for D (5 bases). Trimming left V 1 base short and J 4 bases short, with 19 bases between. Germline lookup yields CDR1 GTSNPN and CDR2 SVGIG (reference sequence). CDR3 size: 17 residues. The chain's CDR3 is CAWSEYPKGKVNEKLFF. CDR3 in DNA: TGTGCCTGGAGTGAATACCCTAAGGGGAAAGTTAATGAAAAACTGTTTTTT.

This rearrangement joins TRBV18 to TRBJ1-6; D not resolved. Germline V CDR1 and CDR2: KGHSH, LQKENI. CDR3 length equals 13 residues. Trimming pared 2 bases from V and 8 bases from J, leaving 7 bases between. CDR3 sequence (DNA): TGTGCCAGCTCACCAGAGAAACATTCACCCCTCCACTTT. This translates into CASSPEKHSPLHF.

The chain couples TRBV6-5 to TRBJ2-7, with 12 positions matching TRBD2. This CDR3 has 16 amino acids. The germline gives CDR1 MNHEY, CDR2 SVGAGI. The trim removed 2 bases at V and 3 bases at J, leaving 5 bases unmatched. CDR3 loop: CASSYDGLAGIYEQYF. The CDR3 bases are TGTGCCAGCAGTTACGATGGACTAGCGGGAATCTACGAGCAGTACTTC.

About this clone: The same CDR3 also results from other DNA sequences found in this sample. The rearrangement uses TRBV18 and TRBJ1-2; 10 nucleotides match TRBD1. The J segment lost 5 bases and the V segment lost 3 bases, leaving 0 bases of the junction unmatched. This CDR3 comprises 13 residues. Germline V gene sequence: CDR1 KGHSH, CDR2 LQKENI. The CDR3 here is CASSPDRGYGYTF. CDR3 in DNA: TGTGCCAGCTCACCGGACAGGGGGTATGGCTACACCTTC.

This rearrangement joins TRBV19 to TRBJ1-2; 9 bases line up with TRBD1. After removal of 4 bases from V and 7 bases from J, the junction contained 7 bases not matched to a gene. From germline, CDR1 is LNHDA and CDR2 SQIVND (reference sequence). The CDR3 has 14 residues. The DNA of the CDR3 is TGTGCCAGTAGTAGGACAGGGGACCCTCCTGGCTACACCTTC. Translating gives CASSRTGDPPGYTF.

The gene calls are TRBV30 and TRBJ1-2; maybe TRBD1 (5 bases). Germline-derived CDR1 and CDR2 are GTSNPN and SVGIG (reference sequence). The CDR3 covers 13 residues. Trimming took off 0 bases at V and 10 bases at J, with 15 bases between the two ends. The CDR3 sequence is CAWSVSQGGVYTF. CDR3 nucleotide sequence: TGTGCCTGGAGTGTCAGCCAGGGCGGGGTCTACACCTTC.

This clone was detected once. The chain combines TRBV5-1 with TRBJ2-7; D is perhaps TRBD2 (5 bases). The CDR3 runs to 15 residues. V shed 0 bases and J shed 2 bases, with 12 bases lying between them. Germline values: CDR1 SGHRS, CDR2 YFSETQ. The CDR3 reads CASSLAAGLTYEQYF. The CDR3 region has the DNA TGCGCCAGCAGCTTGGCGGCGGGCCTCACCTACGAGCAGTACTTC.

Concerning this clone: The same CDR3 can be traced to other DNA sequences in this sample. The CDR3 reads CASSPQGSYNSPLHF. The CDR3 coding sequence is TGTGCCAGCAGCCCACAGGGCTCCTATAATTCACCCCTCCACTTT. This chain links TRBV7-2 with TRBJ1-6; D may be TRBD1 (6 bases). V lost 5 bases, J lost 0 bases, and 8 bases lay in between. Per the germline V gene, CDR1 is SGHTA and CDR2 is FQGNSA. There are 15 residues in the CDR3.

With regard to this clone: Other DNA variants within this sample encode the same CDR3. The chain employs TRBV2 and TRBJ2-7; TRBD1 is a possible D gene (6 bases). The CDR3 spans 13 residues. V shed 4 bases and J shed 4 bases, with 11 bases lying between them. Per germline, CDR1 SNHLY and CDR2 FYNNEI. The CDR3 DNA follows: TGTGCCAGCAGTGTTGCAGGGGCTTACGAGCAGTACTTC. Translation: CASSVAGAYEQYF.

V usage is TRBV7-8 and J usage is TRBJ2-3, with 9 bases identical to TRBD2. Germline V lookup: CDR1 SGHVS, CDR2 FQNEAQ. There are 17 residues in the CDR3. V gave up 2 bases and J gave up 4 bases; unmatched junction bases: 10. CDR3 DNA sequence: TGTGCCAGCAGCTTAAGTAGTGGTAGCGGGAGTCCAGATACGCAGTATTTT. It codes for CASSLSSGSGSPDTQYF.

The V gene is TRBV6-5, the J gene TRBJ1-5, with 7 bases fitting TRBD1. Trimming cost V 5 bases and J 7 bases; bases outside gene matches: 8. CDR1 and CDR2 from the germline V gene are MNHEY and SVGAGI. CDR3 length: 14 residues. The DNA of the CDR3 is TGTGCCAGCAGTAGCTGGACAGGAGGACAGCCCCAGCATTTT. Its protein is CASSSWTGGQPQHF.